Listed below are T cell receptor beta chains from one sample, sequenced in a study of T cells in Graves' hyperthyroidism and ophthalmopathy. Each CDR3 protein gets one entry after TCRdb re-called the multiplex PCR reads with MiXCR. This sample has some 490,000 distinct CDR3 sequences; less than 25% occur once, and the top ten carry about half. What was sequenced was blood. The source is a woman in her seventies with Graves' ophthalmopathy. CDR3s include the opening cysteine and the closing phenylalanine or tryptophan.

V	J	CDR3
TRBV5-5	TRBJ1-4	CASSLAGPTNEKLFF
TRBV9	TRBJ2-6	CASSVRGISGANVLTF
TRBV3-1	TRBJ2-3	CASSPSGGDTQYF
TRBV20-1	TRBJ2-3	CSASPSRGATDTQYF
TRBV2	TRBJ2-5	CASSKAGDLKETQYF
TRBV18	TRBJ2-5	CASSRRQETQYF
TRBV3-1	TRBJ1-5	CASSQGRGAPQHF
TRBV12-3/TRBV12-4	TRBJ1-4	CASSSRGLGTNEKLFF
TRBV10-1	TRBJ2-7	CASSEGLAGIEQYF
TRBV20-1	TRBJ2-5	CSARAQGQETQYF
TRBV11-2	TRBJ1-1	CASSIQGSGTEAFF
TRBV7-9	TRBJ1-1	CASSFQSPEAFF
TRBV18	TRBJ1-2	CASSPADINYGYTF
TRBV5-6	TRBJ2-1	CASSWGLLREQFF
TRBV7-2	TRBJ1-1	CASSLDALNTEAFF
TRBV12-3/TRBV12-4	TRBJ2-5	CASSLSVLAVGGTQYF
TRBV20-1	TRBJ1-1	CSASEAGGLYLEAFF
TRBV12-3/TRBV12-4	TRBJ1-2	CASSLGSGLNYGYTF
TRBV5-1	TRBJ1-1	CASSPGVGRPPQMNTEAFF
TRBV18	TRBJ2-7	CASSPRRGSYYEQYF
TRBV30	TRBJ2-6	CASDHRDSPSGANVLTF
TRBV9	TRBJ1-3	CASSVEAGRRSGNTIYF
TRBV28	TRBJ2-1	CASSPGLGLLEQFF
TRBV5-5	TRBJ1-2	CASSLVPGANYGYTF
TRBV6-5	TRBJ2-1	CASSYSRLEGEQFF
TRBV20-1	TRBJ2-6	CSARVVSGANVLTF
TRBV3-1	TRBJ2-1	CASSPRRDRRMNEQFF
TRBV30	TRBJ1-4	CAWKTGTGSEKLFF
TRBV11-2	TRBJ2-7	CASSSDRTYEQYF
TRBV6-1	TRBJ1-1	CASSYVDTDTEAFF
TRBV11-2	TRBJ2-5	CASSLKGWAQYF
TRBV6-1	TRBJ1-1	CASRGQPSPEAFF
TRBV10-3	TRBJ2-1	CAISESTGNYNEQFF
TRBV18	TRBJ2-5	CASSPDRGREGETQYF
TRBV20-1	TRBJ2-1	CSASMGGEQFF
TRBV7-2	TRBJ2-3	CASSFPLSGSATDTQYF
TRBV5-1	TRBJ2-7	CASSPWLTGAANEQYF
TRBV7-3	TRBJ2-5	CASSLRPSGQETQYF
TRBV29-1	TRBJ1-1	CSVSTGPMNTEAFF
TRBV30	TRBJ2-7	CAWSSTTSGHEQYF
TRBV27	TRBJ1-6	CASRLGGRDDGSPLHF
TRBV10-3	TRBJ2-2	CAIGIAGADGELFF
TRBV29-1	TRBJ2-7	CSVVASFSTYEQYF
TRBV5-1	TRBJ2-3	CASSAGVIRGTDTQYF
TRBV10-1	TRBJ2-5	CASSGTPIGTQYF
TRBV7-9	TRBJ2-7	CASSLEGGRQYF
TRBV4-2	TRBJ2-2	CASSQAGFPGELFF
TRBV28	TRBJ2-7	CASSSGFLYEQYF
TRBV3-1	TRBJ1-1	CASSQGTQPNTEAFF
TRBV19	TRBJ2-6	CASSWPGELSGANVLTF
TRBV30	TRBJ2-5	CAWSPPRLASFQETQYF
TRBV5-5	TRBJ2-3	CASSGQETDTQYF